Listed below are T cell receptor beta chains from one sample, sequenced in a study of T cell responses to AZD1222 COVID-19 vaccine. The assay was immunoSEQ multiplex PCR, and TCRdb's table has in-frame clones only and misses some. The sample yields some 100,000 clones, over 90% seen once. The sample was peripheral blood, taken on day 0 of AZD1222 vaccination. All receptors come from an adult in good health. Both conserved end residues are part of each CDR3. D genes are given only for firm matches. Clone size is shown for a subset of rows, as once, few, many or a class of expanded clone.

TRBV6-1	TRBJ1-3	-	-	TGTGCCAGCAGTGAACAGGGGATAAGCTCTGGAAACACCATATATTTT	CASSEQGISSGNTIYF
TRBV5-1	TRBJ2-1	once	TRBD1	TGCGCCAGCAGCTGGACAGGGTACAATGAGCAGTTCTTC	CASSWTGYNEQFF
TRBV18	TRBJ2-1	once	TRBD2	TGTGCCAGCTCTCAGACTAGCGAGAGCTCCTACAATGAGCAGTTCTTC	CASSQTSESSYNEQFF
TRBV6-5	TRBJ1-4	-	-	TGTGCCAGCTGGGGAGGGAAACTGTTTTTT	CASWGGKLFF
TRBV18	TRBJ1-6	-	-	TGTGCCAGCTCAGGAGGAGCAAATTCACCCCTCCACTTT	CASSGGANSPLHF
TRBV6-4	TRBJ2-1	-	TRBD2	TGTGCCAGCAGTGGCGGTTCGCGGGACTATAATGAGCAGTTCTTC	CASSGGSRDYNEQFF
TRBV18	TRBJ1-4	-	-	TGTGCCAGCTCACCAATGGACAACTTTAGGGGAAAACTGTTTTTT	CASSPMDNFRGKLFF
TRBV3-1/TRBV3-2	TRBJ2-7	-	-	TGTGCCAGCAGCCCCGGGACCTACGAGCAGTACTTC	CASSPGTYEQYF
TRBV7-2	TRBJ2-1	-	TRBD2	TGTGCCAGCAGCTTATTTGGGGGGCGGGAGGTTTTGAATGAGCAGTTCTTC	CASSLFGGREVLNEQFF
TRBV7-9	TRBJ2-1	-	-	TGTGCCAGCAGCTTACCTGGCTCCTACAATGAGCAGTTCTTC	CASSLPGSYNEQFF
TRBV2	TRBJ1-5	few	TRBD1	TGTGCCAGCAGTAGTTGGGGACAGGGCAGCAATCAGCCCCAGCATTTT	CASSSWGQGSNQPQHF
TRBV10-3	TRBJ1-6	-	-	TGTGCCATCAGTGAGTCGACGCCACACCGCGGGGATCGTTCACCCCTCCACTTT	CAISESTPHRGDRSPLHF
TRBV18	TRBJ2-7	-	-	TGTGCCAGCTCTCTTATTGGAGGGGGCATGGACGAGCAGTACTTC	CASSLIGGGMDEQYF
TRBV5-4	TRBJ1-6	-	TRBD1	TGTGCCAGCAGCCCTTGGACAGGGAATGATAATTCACCCCTCCACTTT	CASSPWTGNDNSPLHF
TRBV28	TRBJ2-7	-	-	TGTGCCAGCAGGATACCCACCCGGGACGGAGACTACGAGCAGTACTTC	CASRIPTRDGDYEQYF
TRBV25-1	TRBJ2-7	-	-	TGTGCCAGCAGTGATTCCTCGGACTACTCCTACGAGCAGTACTTC	CASSDSSDYSYEQYF
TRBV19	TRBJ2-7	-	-	TGTGCCACCACGTCGTATAACTACGAGCAGTACTTC	CATTSYNYEQYF
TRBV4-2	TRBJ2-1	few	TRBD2	TGTGCCAGCAGCCAAGAAGGCGGGAGCACCTACAATGAGCAGTTCTTC	CASSQEGGSTYNEQFF
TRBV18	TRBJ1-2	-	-	TGTGCCAGCTCACCAGGGACTGCCCCCCGGTATGGCTACACCTTC	CASSPGTAPRYGYTF
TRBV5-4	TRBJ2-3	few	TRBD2	TGTGCCAGCAGCTGGGCCGGGACTAGCGGCACAGATACGCAGTATTTT	CASSWAGTSGTDTQYF
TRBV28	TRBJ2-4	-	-	TGTGCCAGCAGTTTACCGAGCGTCCAAAACATTCAGTACTTC	CASSLPSVQNIQYF
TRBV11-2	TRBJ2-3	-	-	TGTGCCAGCAGCTTAGATTCGGGCCCAGATACGCAGTATTTT	CASSLDSGPDTQYF
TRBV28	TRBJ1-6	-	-	TGTGCCAGCAGGCTTACAGGGATAGGCGGAAATTCACCCCTCCACTTT	CASRLTGIGGNSPLHF
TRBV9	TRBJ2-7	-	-	TGTGCCAGCAGCGTTAACCTTGCCGAGCAGTACTTC	CASSVNLAEQYF
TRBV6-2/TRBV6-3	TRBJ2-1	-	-	TGTGCCAGCAGTCAGCCCGGGGGGCTGAATGAGCAGTTCTTC	CASSQPGGLNEQFF
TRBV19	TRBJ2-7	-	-	TGTGCCAGTAGTAAGGTGGGAGGCCCCTACGAGCAGTACTTC	CASSKVGGPYEQYF
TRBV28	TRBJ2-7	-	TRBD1	TGTGCCAGCAGTTTAGCGGGGACAGGGACCTACGAGCAGTACTTC	CASSLAGTGTYEQYF
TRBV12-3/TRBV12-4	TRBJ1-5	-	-	TGTGCCAGCAGTATAAATCAGCCCCAGCATTTT	CASSINQPQHF
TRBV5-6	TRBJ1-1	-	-	TGTGCCAGCAGCCCCCTCGGGTCGAACACTGAAGCTTTCTTT	CASSPLGSNTEAFF
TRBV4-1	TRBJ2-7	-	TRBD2	TGCGCCAGCAGCCAAGATGGAATAGCGGGAGAGGTATACGAGCAGTACTTC	CASSQDGIAGEVYEQYF
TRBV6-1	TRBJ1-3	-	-	TGTGCCAGCAGTGAAGCGTCGATGAGGGTAAACACCATATATTTT	CASSEASMRVNTIYF
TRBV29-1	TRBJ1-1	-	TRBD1	TGCAGCGTCTGGACTCATACCGGGACAGGGAAAACTGAAGCTTTCTTT	CSVWTHTGTGKTEAFF
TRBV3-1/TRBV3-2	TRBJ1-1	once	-	TGTGCCAGCAGCCAAGTGGGTATGAACACTGAAGCTTTCTTT	CASSQVGMNTEAFF
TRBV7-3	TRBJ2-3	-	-	TGTGCCAGCACCCACGGCCGCGGGGCCGATACGCAGTATTTT	CASTHGRGADTQYF
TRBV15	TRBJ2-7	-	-	TGTGCCACCAGCAGAGAAAACACTGGATCCTACGAGCAGTACTTC	CATSRENTGSYEQYF
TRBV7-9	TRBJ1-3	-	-	TGTGCCAGCAGCTTAGGATCCGCTGGAAACACCATATATTTT	CASSLGSAGNTIYF
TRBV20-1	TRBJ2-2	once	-	TGCAGTGCTAGTTGGGGGAGTAGGGCCGGGGAGCTGTTTTTT	CSASWGSRAGELFF
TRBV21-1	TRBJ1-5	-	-	TGTGCCAGCAGCAAAGGGGTGATTCAGCCCCAGCATTTT	CASSKGVIQPQHF
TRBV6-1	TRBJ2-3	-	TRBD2	TGTGCCAGCAGTGAAGTATTTGGCGGGAGTAGGAAGACAGATACGCAGTATTTT	CASSEVFGGSRKTDTQYF
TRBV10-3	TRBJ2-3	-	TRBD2	TGTGCCATCAGTCGGAGCGGGGGGACAGATACGCAGTATTTT	CAISRSGGTDTQYF
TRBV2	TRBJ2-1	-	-	TGTGCCAGCAGTGGTCAGGGTGGCCACAATGAGCAGTTCTTC	CASSGQGGHNEQFF
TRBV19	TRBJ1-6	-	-	TGTGCCAGTAGTTTGGAGGGAGGGGTTGGATCACCCCTCCACTTT	CASSLEGGVGSPLHF
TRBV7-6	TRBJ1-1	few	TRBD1	TGTGCCAGCAGCTTAGCCGGGACAGGGAACACTGAAGCTTTCTTT	CASSLAGTGNTEAFF
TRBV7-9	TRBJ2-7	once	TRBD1	TGTGCCAGCAGCCCACGGACAGGGAATTCCTACGAGCAGTACTTC	CASSPRTGNSYEQYF
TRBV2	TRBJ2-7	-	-	TGTGCCAGCAGTGGCCCCAGGGACCCGGGATACGAGCAGTACTTC	CASSGPRDPGYEQYF
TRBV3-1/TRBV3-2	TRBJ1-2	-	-	TGTGCCAGCAGCCAAGTTGGGGAGTTCTATGGCTACACCTTC	CASSQVGEFYGYTF
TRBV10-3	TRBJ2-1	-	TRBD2	TGTGCCATCAGCGGTACTAGCGGAGACAATGAGCAGTTCTTC	CAISGTSGDNEQFF
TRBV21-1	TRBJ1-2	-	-	TGTGCCAGCAGCAAAGACAAAGGAACCAATGGCTACACCTTC	CASSKDKGTNGYTF
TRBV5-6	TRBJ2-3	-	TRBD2	TGTGCCAGCATGGCCCGGCTAGCGGGAGTTGGGACAGATACGCAGTATTTT	CASMARLAGVGTDTQYF
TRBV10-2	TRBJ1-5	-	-	TGCGCCAGCAGTGAAGGAGGCCATCAGCCCCAGCATTTT	CASSEGGHQPQHF
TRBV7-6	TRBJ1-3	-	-	TGTGCCAGCAGCTTAAGAGGACCCACCATAGCCCCGCCCGGAAACACCATATATTTT	CASSLRGPTIAPPGNTIYF
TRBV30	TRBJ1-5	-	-	TGTGCCTGGAGTGTACGGCACGATAGCAATCAGCCCCAGCATTTT	CAWSVRHDSNQPQHF
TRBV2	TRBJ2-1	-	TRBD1	TGTGCCAGCAGGAACGCCGGACAGGGGAATGAGCAGTTCTTC	CASRNAGQGNEQFF
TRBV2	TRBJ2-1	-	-	TGTGCCAGCATGGGTTTAGAGCAGTTCTTC	CASMGLEQFF
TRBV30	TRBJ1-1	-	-	TGTGCCTGGAGCATCGGGGGGTGGACTGAAGCTTTCTTT	CAWSIGGWTEAFF
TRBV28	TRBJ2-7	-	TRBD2	TGTGCCAGCAGTTTCCGTTGGCGGGGGGGGCAGTACTTC	CASSFRWRGGQYF
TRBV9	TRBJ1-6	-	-	TGTGCCAGCAGCGTATCGCAGGGTTCACCCCTCCACTTT	CASSVSQGSPLHF
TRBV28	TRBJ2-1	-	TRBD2	TGTGCCAGCAGTTTTGTCGGTGCGGGAGGGCAGTTCTTC	CASSFVGAGGQFF
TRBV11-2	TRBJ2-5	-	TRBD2	TGTGCCAGCAGCTTAGGCTCAGGACTAGCGGGAGGTAAAGAGACCCAGTACTTC	CASSLGSGLAGGKETQYF